This T cell receptor beta chain was profiled in a study of T cell repertoires in cytomegalovirus infection (dated by TCRdb to the late 2010s). Concerning the study at large: The HLA type of each donor mattered for the analysis, because public TCR beta signatures pointed to carriage of CMV infection along with the matching HLA type. The paper as a whole reports these results and caveats: Carriers of CMV infection plus the relevant HLA type were discriminated by the cumulative frequency of public TCR beta family members in the study cohort and in an independent roughly 370-donor cohort. The ex vivo response was dominated by HLA-C-restricted CMV-specific TCR beta clonotypes, which also provided the single most frequent clonotype in two of eight donors.

According to the germline V gene, CDR1 reads MNHNS and CDR2 reads SASEGT. Taken from cysteine to phenylalanine, the CDR3 has 18 residues. The CDR3 DNA has 54 bases and is translated from base 1. V drops 7 bases and J drops 0 bases, leaving 19 bases in between. The run used an Illumina HiSeq 1500. The raw public data were reprocessed by TCRdb itself: fastp quality trimming at Q25, MiXCR clonotype calling, in-frame beta chains only. Each entry merges the rows of one CDR3 protein and shows their most common DNA and genes. The sample data list approximately 500,000 distinct CDR3 sequences, and 16% of these were observed just once. The ten largest account for under 30% of the sample. This clonotype was seen repeatedly, ten times or more. The antigen this receptor binds is unknown. The record has no base qualities; no much larger clone is one base away.

The clonotype comes from a human donor in good health (CMV status not recorded). Some clones in this sample may be carry-over from other donors' samples. The chain uses TRBV6-1 and TRBJ1-6; the D gene is perhaps TRBD1, from 6 matching bases. The sequenced sample consisted of CD8+ T cells from PBMCs. DNA sequence: TGTGCCAGCACCTACAACGGGGGCGAAGACTCCTATAATTCACCCCTCCACTTT. The encoded protein is CASTYNGGEDSYNSPLHF.